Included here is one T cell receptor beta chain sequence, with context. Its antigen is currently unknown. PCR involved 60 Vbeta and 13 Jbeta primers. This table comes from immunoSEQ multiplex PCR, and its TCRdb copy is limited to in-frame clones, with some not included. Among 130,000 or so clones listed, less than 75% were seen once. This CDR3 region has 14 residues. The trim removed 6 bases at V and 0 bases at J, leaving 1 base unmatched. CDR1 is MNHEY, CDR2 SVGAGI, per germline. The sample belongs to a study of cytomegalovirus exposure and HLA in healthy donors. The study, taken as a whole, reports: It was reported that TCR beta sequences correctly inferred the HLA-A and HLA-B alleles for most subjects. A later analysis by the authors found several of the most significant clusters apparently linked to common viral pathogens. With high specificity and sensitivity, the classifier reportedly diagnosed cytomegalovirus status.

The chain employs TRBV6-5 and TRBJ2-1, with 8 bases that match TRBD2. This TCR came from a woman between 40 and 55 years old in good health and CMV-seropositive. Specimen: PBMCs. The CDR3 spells CASRGTSSYNEQFF. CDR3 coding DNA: TGTGCCAGCAGGGGGACTAGCTCCTACAATGAGCAGTTCTTC.